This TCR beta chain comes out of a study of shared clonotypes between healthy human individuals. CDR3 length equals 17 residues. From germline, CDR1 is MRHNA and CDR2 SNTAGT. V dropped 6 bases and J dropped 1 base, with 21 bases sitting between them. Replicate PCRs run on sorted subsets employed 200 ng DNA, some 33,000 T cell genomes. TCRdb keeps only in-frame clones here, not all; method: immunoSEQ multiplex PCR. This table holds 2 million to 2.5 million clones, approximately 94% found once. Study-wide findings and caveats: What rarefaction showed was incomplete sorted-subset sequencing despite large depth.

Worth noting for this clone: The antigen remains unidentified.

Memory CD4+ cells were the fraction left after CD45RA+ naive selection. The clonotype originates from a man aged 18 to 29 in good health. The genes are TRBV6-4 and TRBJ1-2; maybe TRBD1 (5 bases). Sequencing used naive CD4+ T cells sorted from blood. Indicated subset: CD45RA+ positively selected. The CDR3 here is CASSEIPTVKHNYGYTF. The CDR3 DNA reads TGTGCCAGCAGCGAGATCCCGACAGTCAAGCATAACTATGGCTACACCTTC.